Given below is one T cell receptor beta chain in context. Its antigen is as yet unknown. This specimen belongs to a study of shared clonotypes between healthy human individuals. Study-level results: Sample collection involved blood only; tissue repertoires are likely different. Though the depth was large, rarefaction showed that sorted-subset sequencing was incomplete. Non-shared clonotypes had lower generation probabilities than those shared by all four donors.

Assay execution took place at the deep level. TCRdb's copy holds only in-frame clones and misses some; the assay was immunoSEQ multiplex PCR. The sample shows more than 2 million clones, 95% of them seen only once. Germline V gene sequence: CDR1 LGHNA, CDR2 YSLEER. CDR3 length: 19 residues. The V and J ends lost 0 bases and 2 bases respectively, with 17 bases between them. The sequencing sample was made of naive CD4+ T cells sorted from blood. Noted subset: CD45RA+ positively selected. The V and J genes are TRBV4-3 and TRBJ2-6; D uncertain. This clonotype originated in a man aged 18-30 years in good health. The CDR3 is CASSQDVDTSDAGANVLTF. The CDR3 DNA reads TGCGCCAGCAGCCAAGACGTCGACACCTCGGATGCTGGGGCCAACGTCCTGACTTTC.